The 25 T cell receptor beta chains presented below share a single source sample, sequenced in a study of blood T cell repertoires in COVID-19. Some clones are missing from TCRdb's copy, which holds only in-frame ones; the method was immunoSEQ multiplex PCR. The table has hundreds of thousands of clones, around 87% seen once; the top ten hold around 2%. Material: PBMCs or T cells enriched from blood (not recorded which). The receptors derive from a man in his forties in a cohort exposed to, infected with or recovered from COVID-19 (not recorded which).

The rearrangement joins TRBV6-1 to TRBJ1-2, with D possibly being TRBD1 (6 bases). Trimming shortened V by 3 bases and J by 0 bases, and 11 bases separated the two germline ends. The CDR3 has 15 residues. Looked up from germline, CDR1 is MNHNS and CDR2 is SASEGT. The CDR3 region has the DNA TGTGCCAGCAGTGACCCACAGGGAGCTAACTATGGCTACACCTTC. It yields the protein CASSDPQGANYGYTF.

The chain links TRBV20-1 to TRBJ1-1; the D gene is possibly TRBD1 (5 bases). Between the trimmed V and J ends, which lost 3 bases and 2 bases, there was a span of 10 bases. This CDR3 has 13 residues. Germline assignment: CDR1 DFQATT and CDR2 SNEGSKA (reference sequence). The CDR3: CSASRGVNTEAFF. The DNA of the CDR3 is TGCAGTGCTAGTCGGGGGGTCAACACTGAAGCTTTCTTT.

The gene calls are TRBV5-5 and TRBJ2-6, with D possibly being TRBD2 (5 bases). The CDR3 runs 15 residues. Per the germline V gene, CDR1 is SGHKS and CDR2 is YYEKEE (reference sequence). V was trimmed by 1 base and J by 4 bases, leaving 9 bases between them. The CDR3: CASSLRTPGANVLTF. CDR3 in DNA: TGTGCCAGCAGCTTGAGGACTCCAGGGGCCAACGTCCTGACTTTC. The variable domain in full, completed from reference TRBV5-5 and TRBJ2-6, reads DAGVTQSPTHLIKTRGQQVTLRCSPISGHKSVSWYQQVLGQGPQFIFQYYEKEERGRGNFPDRFSARQFPNYSSELNVNALLLGDSALYLCASSLRTPGANVLTFGAGSRLTVL.

This clone appeared a few times. V and J are TRBV7-2 and TRBJ2-1, with 9 bases identical to TRBD1. CDR3 length: 16 residues. V gave up 4 bases and J gave up 8 bases; unmatched junction bases: 12. In germline, CDR1 is SGHTA, CDR2 FQGNSA. The CDR3 loop is CASSSERDRVRDEQFF. The CDR3 DNA sequence: TGTGCCAGCAGCTCCGAACGGGACAGGGTCAGGGATGAGCAGTTCTTC.

The chain combines TRBV4-1 with TRBJ2-7; 7 bases map to TRBD2. The CDR3 runs 16 residues. CDR1 is MGHRA, CDR2 YSYEKL, per germline. Germline trimming cut 4 bases from V and 6 bases from J; bases unmatched to any gene: 15. The CDR3 nucleotides are TGCGCCAGCAGCCCGGATTGGGGCGGGAGCTCCGGCGAGCAGTACTTC. Its translation is CASSPDWGGSSGEQYF.

The chain is built from TRBV30 and TRBJ1-5, with D hard to call. This CDR3 spans 12 amino acids. V was cut by 2 bases and J by 7 bases, with 9 bases left in between. Looked up from germline, CDR1 is GTSNPN and CDR2 is SVGIG (reference sequence). Here the CDR3 reads CAWSRREQPQHF. For the CDR3, the DNA is TGTGCCTGGAGTCGACGGGAGCAGCCCCAGCATTTT. The variable domain in full, completed from reference TRBV30 and TRBJ1-5, reads SQTIHQWPATLVQPVGSPLSLECTVEGTSNPNLYWYRQAAGRGLQLLFYSVGIGQISSEVPQNLSASRPQDRQFILSSKKLLLSDSGFYLCAWSRREQPQHFGDGTRLSIL.

The chain employs TRBV18 and TRBJ1-4; the match to TRBD1 covers 8 bases. The CDR3 consists of 12 residues. Trimming cost V 4 bases and J 14 bases; bases outside gene matches: 6. The germline V gene encodes CDR1 KGHSH and CDR2 LQKENI. The CDR3 is CASSQRQGRLFF. In nucleotides, the CDR3 is TGTGCCAGCTCACAAAGACAGGGGCGGCTGTTTTTT.

This rearrangement joins TRBV7-8 to TRBJ2-2, with a tentative D call TRBD2 (7 bases). Trimming removed 2 bases at V and 4 bases at J, with 14 bases between. This CDR3 contains 16 residues. Per germline, CDR1 SGHVS and CDR2 FQNEAQ. CDR3 residues: CASSLYGRGSTGELFF. In DNA, the CDR3 is TGTGCCAGCAGCTTATATGGGAGGGGGAGCACCGGGGAGCTGTTTTTT.

As DNA, the CDR3 is TGTGCCAGCAGCTTTCGGCTAGCGGGAGCAAATGAGCAGTTCTTC. It translates to CASSFRLAGANEQFF. The gene calls are TRBV11-1 and TRBJ2-1; 10 nucleotides line up with TRBD2. J lost 7 bases, V lost 3 bases, and 6 bases had no gene match. The length of the CDR3 is 15 residues. In germline, CDR1 is SGHAT, CDR2 FQDESV (reference sequence).

The chain recombines TRBV19 with TRBJ2-5; TRBD2 agrees at 9 bases. Germline CDR1 reads LNHDA; CDR2 reads SQIVND (reference sequence). The CDR3 has 14 residues. J lost 3 bases, V lost 7 bases, and 6 bases had no gene match. CDR3 sequence reads: CASTAGGTEETQYF. As DNA, the CDR3 is TGTGCCAGTACCGCGGGAGGGACGGAAGAGACCCAGTACTTC.

The CDR3 spells CASSLVAGAYINEQFF. The CDR3 DNA sequence: TGTGCCAGCAGCTTAGTGGCGGGAGCTTATATCAATGAGCAGTTCTTC. The rearrangement links TRBV7-2 to TRBJ2-1; 7 bases fit TRBD2. V dropped 1 base and J dropped 6; count of bases not matched to a gene: 9. The length of the CDR3 is 16 residues. Germline-derived CDR1 and CDR2 are SGHTA and FQGNSA.

The chain joins TRBV5-1 to TRBJ2-5; 9 nucleotides match TRBD2. After removal of 5 bases from V and 5 bases from J, the junction contained 10 bases not matched to a gene. This CDR3 contains 15 residues. The germline CDR1 and CDR2 sequences are SGHRS and YFSETQ. CDR3 protein: CASRLAGATTETQYF. The DNA of the CDR3 is TGCGCCAGCAGATTAGCGGGAGCGACGACCGAGACCCAGTACTTC.

This sequence joins TRBV28 and TRBJ2-3; perhaps TRBD1 as D (6 bases). Deletions cut 2 bases from V and 3 bases from J, with 12 bases between. Germline V lookup: CDR1 MDHEN, CDR2 SYDVKM. The CDR3 is made up of 15 amino acids. CDR3 coding DNA: TGTGCCAGCAGTTTAGCTCCAGGGGAAACAGATACGCAGTATTTT. Translated, it gives CASSLAPGETDTQYF.

This clone was counted a single time. V is TRBV10-3 and J is TRBJ2-1; a possible D gene is TRBD1 (5 bases). The germline CDR1 and CDR2 sequences are ENHRY and SYGVKD. V was pared by 4 bases and J by 3 bases, with 7 bases between. The CDR3 runs 13 residues. The DNA for the CDR3 is TGTGCCATCAGTGTAACAGGCTACAATGAGCAGTTCTTC. This gives the protein CAISVTGYNEQFF.

This chain connects TRBV5-6 to TRBJ1-1; D remains ambiguous. The V gene lost 1 base and the J gene lost 1 base, with 5 bases spanning the gap. CDR1 and CDR2 from the germline V gene are SGHDT and YYEEEE. The length of the CDR3 is 13 residues. The CDR3 nucleotides read TGTGCCAGCAGCTTGACACCGAACACTGAAGCTTTCTTT. It codes for CASSLTPNTEAFF.

The chain combines TRBV29-1 with TRBJ2-1; D may be TRBD2 (6 bases). Germline CDR1 is SQVTM and CDR2 is ANQGSEA. The CDR3 is 14 amino acids. V lost 2 bases, J lost 0 bases, and 8 bases lay in between. CDR3 sequence: CSVETGVSYNEQFF. The CDR3 nucleotides read TGCAGCGTTGAAACGGGAGTCTCCTACAATGAGCAGTTCTTC.

The chain joins TRBV10-2 to TRBJ2-2, with 7 bases aligning to TRBD2. V was clipped by 2 bases and J by 3 bases; unmatched bases: 3. The CDR3 covers 15 residues. Looked up from germline, CDR1 is WSHSY and CDR2 is SAAADI. The DNA of the CDR3 is TGCGCCAGCAGTGAGCCTAGCGGATACACCGGGGAGCTGTTTTTT. Translated, it gives CASSEPSGYTGELFF.

The gene calls are TRBV29-1 and TRBJ2-3; 8 bases match TRBD2. In germline, CDR1 is SQVTM, CDR2 ANQGSEA. There are 11 residues in the CDR3. Losses at the gene ends were 7 bases for V and 5 bases for J; bases not matched to a gene: 2. CDR3 sequence reads: CSAGGQDTQYF. CDR3 DNA sequence: TGCAGCGCGGGGGGGCAAGATACGCAGTATTTT.

This chain connects TRBV6-5 to TRBJ2-3; 11 bases are shared with TRBD2. The V gene's germline CDR1 is MNHEY and CDR2 SVGAGI. The CDR3 covers 15 residues. V lost 4 bases, J lost 4 bases, and 4 bases stayed unmatched. The CDR3, as DNA: TGTGCCAGCAGTTGGGTAGCGGGAGGGCCAGATACGCAGTATTTT. It yields the protein CASSWVAGGPDTQYF.

V usage is TRBV5-1 and J usage is TRBJ2-7; TRBD1 agrees at 7 bases. The V gene end was trimmed by 4 bases and the J gene end by 0 bases; junction bases not matched to a gene: 10. The germline gives CDR1 SGHRS, CDR2 YFSETQ. The CDR3 is 16 residues long. CDR3 coding DNA: TGCGCCAGCAGCACCCGATCGGGACAGAGCTCCTACGAGCAGTACTTC. This codes for CASSTRSGQSSYEQYF.

This rearrangement joins TRBV9 to TRBJ2-2; TRBD1 matches 7 bases. V lost 0 bases and J lost 6; bases outside the gene matches: 8. Germline CDR1 is SGDLS and CDR2 is YYNGEE. The CDR3 totals 16 residues. CDR3 coding DNA: TGTGCCAGCAGCGTAGGAGGGGGCGCGTTTTCCGGGGAGCTGTTTTTT. Its protein is CASSVGGGAFSGELFF.

This chain uses TRBV30 with TRBJ1-5; D not certain. V was pared by 3 bases and J by 1 base, with 13 bases between. There are 15 residues in the CDR3. Germline values: CDR1 GTSNPN, CDR2 SVGIG (reference sequence). The CDR3 DNA reads as TGTGCCTGGAGCCGCTCCATCCTAAGCAATCAGCCCCAGCATTTT. It specifies CAWSRSILSNQPQHF.

This clone appeared many times. V usage is TRBV11-1 and J usage is TRBJ2-2, with 9 bases that match TRBD1. The V gene's germline CDR1 is SGHAT and CDR2 FQDESV (reference sequence). The length of the CDR3 is 15 residues. J gave up 5 bases and V 5 bases, and 6 bases lay outside the gene matches. CDR3 bases: TGTGCCAGCAGCATATCGGACAGGGGAACCGGGGAGCTGTTTTTT. Protein product: CASSISDRGTGELFF. Based on the CDR3 plus reference TRBV11-1 and TRBJ2-2, the full variable domain is EAEVAQSPRYKITEKSQAVAFWCDPISGHATLYWYRQILGQGPELLVQFQDESVVDDSQLPKDRFSAERLKGVDSTLKIQPAELGDSAMYLCASSISDRGTGELFFGEGSRLTVL.

This clone was recorded once. The chain links TRBV18 to TRBJ1-6, with 7 bases aligning to TRBD1. Looked up from germline, CDR1 is KGHSH and CDR2 is LQKENI. The CDR3 sequence is 15 residues long. V shed 4 bases and J 10 bases; nucleotides not matched to a gene: 10. DNA for the CDR3: TGTGCCAGCTCACGTAGGACAGGACAAAGCTCACCCCTCCACTTT. Translation gives CASSRRTGQSSPLHF. The full variable domain, with the rest looked up from reference TRBV18 and TRBJ1-6, is NAGVMQNPRHLVRRRGQEARLRCSPMKGHSHVYWYRQLPEEGLKFMVYLQKENIIDESGMPKERFSAEFPKEGPSILRIQQVVRGDSAAYFCASSRRTGQSSPLHFGNGTRLTVT.

The gene calls are TRBV6-1 and TRBJ1-2, with a tentative D call TRBD1 (5 bases). CDR3 length: 14 amino acids. Per the germline V gene, CDR1 is MNHNS and CDR2 is SASEGT. V was shortened by 3 bases and J by 0 bases, with 8 bases between the two germline ends. The chain's CDR3 is CASSDLTANYGYTF. The CDR3 coding sequence is TGTGCCAGCAGTGACCTGACAGCTAACTATGGCTACACCTTC.